This T cell receptor beta chain derives from a study of T cell changes during pregnancy in multiple sclerosis. Clones were read by immunoSEQ multiplex PCR, and TCRdb kept only the in-frame ones, dropping some. The profile shows about 22,000 clones, 87% of them singletons. The germline CDR1 and CDR2 sequences are PRHDT and FYEKMQ (reference sequence). The CDR3 runs to 15 residues. The V gene lost 2 bases and the J gene lost 1 base, with 9 bases spanning the gap. The chain is built from TRBV13 and TRBJ1-5, with a weak D call TRBD1 (6 bases). The sequencing here drew on CD8+ T cells from peripheral blood mononuclear cells, taken after pregnancy. The sequence was obtained from a female donor with multiple sclerosis, enrolled in a pregnancy study. In nucleotides, the CDR3 is TGTGCCAGCAGCTTAAGACAGGCGAGCAATCAGCCCCAGCATTTT. This gives the protein CASSLRQASNQPQHF.